Presented here are 27 T cell receptor beta chains from one specimen sequenced in a study of response to subunit inactivated influenza vaccine. Each CDR3 protein gets one entry after TCRdb re-called the RT-PCR reads with MiXCR. The sample yields 500,000 to 600,000 distinct CDR3 sequences, about 10% seen once. The same specimen was also included in a second study, on T cells expressing NK-cell markers. That source notes: TCR beta cDNA was made by 5'RACE template switching with UMIs.

The sample consisted of PBMCs from blood, taken on the day of vaccination. The receptors here all came from a man in his fifties or sixties who received an inactivated influenza vaccine.

This clonotype was counted at least ten times. The chain carries TRBV7-2 and TRBJ2-1; D is ambiguous. The V gene lost 7 bases and the J gene lost 10 bases, with 17 bases spanning the gap. Germline V lookup: CDR1 SGHTA, CDR2 FQGNSA. The CDR3 sequence is 13 residues long. The CDR3, as DNA: TGTGCCAGCAACCTAGTCGGTAGGGAAGAGCAGTTCTTC. Amino acid sequence: CASNLVGREEQFF.

For this clonotype: A read error may account for a junction end that differs from germline. The chain has TRBV5-1 and TRBJ2-3; D might be TRBD2 (5 bases). Germline V gene data show CDR1 as SGHRS and CDR2 as YFSETQ. The CDR3 extends over 16 amino acids. The chain's CDR3 is CASSLGSRGLGDTLYF. The CDR3 nucleotides are TGCGCCAGCAGCTTGGGATCTCGAGGCCTCGGGGATACGCTGTATTTT.

The gene calls are TRBV12-3 or TRBV12-4 and TRBJ2-3; 7 bases match TRBD2. J was trimmed by 5 bases and V by 4 bases; bases with no gene match: 9. The length of the CDR3 is 15 residues. CDR3 amino acids: CASSYGWTRGDTQYF. The CDR3 DNA sequence: TGTGCCAGCAGTTACGGGTGGACTAGGGGAGATACGCAGTATTTT.

This clonotype was seen ten or more times. J is TRBJ2-1 and V is TRBV20-1, with 9 bases lining up with TRBD1. The ends lost 5 bases at V and 0 bases at J; junction bases unmatched: 14. CDR3 length: 18 residues. Germline V CDR1 and CDR2: DFQATT, SNEGSKA (reference sequence). CDR3 sequence (DNA): TGCAGTGCTTCCCCACCCTCGGGACAGGGAAACTCCTACAATGAGCAGTTCTTC. As protein: CSASPPSGQGNSYNEQFF.

The J gene is TRBJ1-6, the V gene TRBV20-1, with D unclear. Germline-derived CDR1 and CDR2 are DFQATT and SNEGSKA (reference sequence). The CDR3 extends over 15 amino acids. Trimming removed 0 bases from V and 12 bases from J, with 18 bases in between. The CDR3 here is CSAREPDRNKGPLHF. The CDR3 region has the DNA TGCAGTGCTAGAGAGCCCGATCGGAATAAAGGACCCCTCCACTTT.

The gene calls are TRBV3-1 and TRBJ2-6; possibly TRBD1 for D (6 bases). The CDR3 is 16 amino acids. Per the germline V gene, CDR1 is LGHDT and CDR2 is YNNKEL (reference sequence). The germline V and J ends were trimmed by 5 bases and 2 bases, with 13 bases remaining between them. This chain's CDR3 is CASSYGTRAGANVLTF. CDR3 in DNA: TGTGCCAGCAGCTACGGGACACGAGCTGGGGCCAACGTCCTGACTTTC. The full variable domain, completed using reference TRBV3-1 and TRBJ2-6, is DTAVSQTPKYLVTQMGNDKSIKCEQNLGHDTMYWYKQDSKKFLKIMFSYNNKELIINETVPNRFSPKSPDKAHLNLHINSLELGDSAVYFCASSYGTRAGANVLTFGAGSRLTVL.

This clonotype was seen repeatedly, ten times or more. This chain uses TRBV5-1 with TRBJ2-7; D remains unclear. The V gene's germline CDR1 is SGHRS and CDR2 YFSETQ. Trimming stripped 2 bases from V and 5 bases from J, with 8 bases between. The length of the CDR3 is 12 residues. CDR3 DNA sequence: TGCGCCAGCAGCTTTGGGGAAGACGAGCAGTACTTC. Protein product: CASSFGEDEQYF.

The rearrangement links TRBV2 to TRBJ2-1, with 9 positions matching TRBD1. The ends lost 7 bases at V and 9 bases at J; junction bases unmatched: 10. There are 14 residues in the CDR3. Germline loops: CDR1 SNHLY, CDR2 FYNNEI. CDR3 sequence reads: CASTWGQGVGEQFF. In DNA, the CDR3 is TGTGCCAGCACATGGGGACAGGGCGTTGGTGAGCAGTTCTTC. The whole variable domain, remainder taken from reference TRBV2 and TRBJ2-1, is EPEVTQTPSHQVTQMGQEVILRCVPISNHLYFYWYRQILGQKVEFLVSFYNNEISEKSEIFDDQFSVERPDGSNFTLKIRSTKLEDSAMYFCASTWGQGVGEQFFGPGTRLTVL.

V and J are TRBV7-2 and TRBJ2-7; D uncertain. Germline V gives CDR1 SGHTA, CDR2 FQGNSA. Trimming stripped 5 bases from V and 3 bases from J, with 8 bases between. The CDR3 spans 12 residues. In DNA form, the CDR3 reads TGTGCCAGCAGCGAATTCCACTACGAGCAGTACTTC. This codes for CASSEFHYEQYF. The whole variable domain, remainder taken from reference TRBV7-2 and TRBJ2-7, is GAGVSQSPSNKVTEKGKDVELRCDPISGHTALYWYRQSLGQGLEFLIYFQGNSAPDKSGLPSDRFSAERTGGSVSTLTIQRTQQEDSAVYLCASSEFHYEQYFGPGTRLTVT.

This rearrangement joins TRBV9 to TRBJ2-3, with 13 bases aligning to TRBD2. In germline, CDR1 is SGDLS, CDR2 YYNGEE. The CDR3 has 16 residues. J gave up 2 bases and V 3 bases, and 3 bases lay outside the gene matches. CDR3 in DNA: TGTGCCAGCAGCGCCGGACTAGCGGGGGTCACAGATACGCAGTATTTT. This sequence encodes CASSAGLAGVTDTQYF.

This clonotype showed up just a few times. The chain employs TRBV7-2 and TRBJ2-7; no clear D. Germline CDR1 is SGHTA and CDR2 is FQGNSA. V lost 5 bases to trimming and J lost 5 bases, with 13 bases between them. The CDR3 extends over 13 amino acids. The CDR3 nucleotides are TGTGCCAGCAGCCTGATCCCAAGGGACGAGCAGTACTTC. Translated, it gives CASSLIPRDEQYF.

The sample holds a few counts of this clonotype. The V gene is TRBV9, the J gene TRBJ1-2; 10 bases match TRBD1. This CDR3 contains 15 residues. Germline values: CDR1 SGDLS, CDR2 YYNGEE. V was clipped by 0 bases and J by 4 bases; unmatched bases: 3. CDR3 amino acids: CASSVGQGASYGYTF. The CDR3 DNA is TGTGCCAGCAGCGTAGGACAGGGGGCCTCCTATGGCTACACCTTC. Together with reference TRBV9 and TRBJ1-2, the CDR3 gives the full variable domain: DSGVTQTPKHLITATGQRVTLRCSPRSGDLSVYWYQQSLDQGLQFLIQYYNGEERAKGNILERFSAQQFPDLHSELNLSSLELGDSALYFCASSVGQGASYGYTFGSGTRLTVV.

The gene calls are TRBV20-1 and TRBJ2-3, with a possible D match to TRBD2 (5 bases). Looked up from germline, CDR1 is DFQATT and CDR2 is SNEGSKA (reference sequence). V dropped 0 bases and J dropped 2 bases, with 18 bases sitting between them. CDR3 size: 17 residues. The CDR3 protein is CSARDFRGPSPTDTQYF. The CDR3 nucleotides are TGCAGTGCTAGAGATTTTAGAGGGCCTAGCCCCACAGATACGCAGTATTTT.

The sample holds many counts of this clonotype. The chain joins TRBV28 to TRBJ1-1; D remains unclear. Looked up from germline, CDR1 is MDHEN and CDR2 is SYDVKM. The CDR3 is 12 amino acids. V shed 3 bases and J shed 7 bases, with 9 bases lying between them. The CDR3 region is CASSLSTFEAFF. The CDR3 DNA follows: TGTGCCAGCAGTTTGTCGACGTTTGAAGCTTTCTTT.

Only a few counts were recorded for this clonotype. V is TRBV4-3 and J is TRBJ2-1, with 11 bases identical to TRBD2. The V gene end was trimmed by 0 bases and the J gene end by 7 bases; junction bases not matched to a gene: 2. Per germline, CDR1 LGHNA and CDR2 YSLEER. The CDR3 consists of 15 residues. CDR3 in amino acids: CASSQEASGGNEQFF. CDR3 nucleotide sequence: TGCGCCAGCAGCCAAGAGGCTAGCGGGGGGAATGAGCAGTTCTTC.

The chain carries TRBV20-1 and TRBJ1-1, with D hard to call. The germline CDR1 and CDR2 sequences are DFQATT and SNEGSKA (reference sequence). The V end was cut by 2 bases, the J end by 1 base, with 11 bases between. The CDR3 consists of 14 residues. The CDR3: CSARPDARNTEAFF. In DNA, the CDR3 is TGCAGTGCTAGACCCGACGCCCGGAACACTGAAGCTTTCTTT.

The genes are TRBV9 and TRBJ2-7; 12 bases align to TRBD2. V shed 0 bases, J shed 6 bases, and the junction held 7 bases outside the gene matches. Germline assignment: CDR1 SGDLS and CDR2 YYNGEE. The CDR3 extends over 16 amino acids. The CDR3 loop reads CASSVGLAGAGFEQYF. The CDR3 DNA sequence: TGTGCCAGCAGCGTAGGACTAGCGGGAGCTGGCTTCGAGCAGTACTTC.

This clonotype has just a few counts. The J gene is TRBJ1-2, the V gene TRBV15; D unresolved. V was clipped by 5 bases and J by 1 base, with 11 bases between them. CDR1 LNHNV and CDR2 YYDKDF come from the germline V gene (reference sequence). There are 14 residues in the CDR3. CDR3 sequence (DNA): TGTGCCACCAGCCGAGCTCCCGATAACTATGGCTACACCTTC. Residues: CATSRAPDNYGYTF.

This clonotype occurred a few times. V gene TRBV12-3 or TRBV12-4 combines with J gene TRBJ2-5; TRBD1 aligns across 9 bases. V lost 6 bases and J lost 1; bases outside the gene matches: 6. The CDR3 is 15 residues long. CDR3 in DNA: TGTGCCAGCAGACCGGACAGGGGTGGCCAAGAGACCCAGTACTTC. Amino acids: CASRPDRGGQETQYF.

The chain recombines TRBV28 with TRBJ2-5; possibly TRBD1 for D (5 bases). Trimming took off 7 bases at V and 6 bases at J, with 18 bases between the two ends. The CDR3 is made up of 14 amino acids. Germline V CDR1 and CDR2: MDHEN, SYDVKM. CDR3 region: CASTFGRGVKTQYF. The DNA for the CDR3 is TGTGCCAGCACCTTTGGTAGGGGCGTCAAGACCCAGTACTTC.

The sample holds a few counts of this clonotype. This chain links TRBV12-3 or TRBV12-4 with TRBJ2-4, with 9 bases aligning to TRBD1. This CDR3 is built from 14 residues. Trimming cost V 6 bases and J 2 bases; bases outside gene matches: 2. The CDR3 protein is CASSGTGSKNIQYF. CDR3 in DNA: TGTGCCAGCAGCGGGACAGGGTCCAAAAACATTCAGTACTTC.

This clonotype turned up a few times. V and J are TRBV7-9 and TRBJ2-7, with 7 bases aligning to TRBD1. CDR3 length: 17 residues. CDR1 and CDR2 (germline): SEHNR, FQNEAQ (reference sequence). The ends lost 4 bases at V and 2 bases at J; junction bases unmatched: 14. In nucleotides, the CDR3 is TGTGCCAGCAGCTCTCACCCGGACCGGGACAGCCCCTACGAGCAGTACTTC. This gives the protein CASSSHPDRDSPYEQYF.

J is TRBJ1-4 and V is TRBV4-3; 10 bases fit TRBD1. Losses at the gene ends were 4 bases for V and 8 bases for J; bases not matched to a gene: 7. Germline CDR1 and CDR2: LGHNA and YSLEER. This CDR3 is built from 15 residues. In DNA, the CDR3 is TGCGCCAGCAGCCCTATGACAGGGGGCGAGGAAAAACTGTTTTTT. As protein: CASSPMTGGEEKLFF.

This clonotype was seen only a few times. V and J are TRBV6-5 and TRBJ2-2; D not resolved. The V and J ends lost 6 bases and 7 bases respectively, with 9 bases between them. The CDR3 consists of 12 residues. Germline V gene data show CDR1 as MNHEY and CDR2 as SVGAGI. The CDR3, as DNA: TGTGCCAGCAGCTTCCAGGACGGGGAGCTGTTTTTT. This sequence encodes CASSFQDGELFF.

The J gene is TRBJ2-3, the V gene TRBV2, with TRBD2 matching over 10 bases. The CDR3 has 19 amino acids. The V gene's germline CDR1 is SNHLY and CDR2 FYNNEI. V was pared by 3 bases and J by 3 bases, with 15 bases of the junction left unmatched. CDR3 region: CASSENPPGLAKKTDTQYF. CDR3 sequence (DNA): TGTGCCAGCAGTGAGAATCCACCGGGACTAGCGAAAAAGACAGATACGCAGTATTTT.

The V call is TRBV6-1, the J call TRBJ2-2; maybe TRBD1 (5 bases). Germline CDR1 and CDR2: MNHNS and SASEGT. The CDR3 consists of 17 residues. Trimming removed 7 bases from V and 0 bases from J, with 18 bases in between. As DNA, the CDR3 is TGTGCCAGCACTACAAGGGCAGGGCCCGCGAACACCGGGGAGCTGTTTTTT. This sequence encodes CASTTRAGPANTGELFF.

This clonotype has a handful of counts. The rearrangement joins TRBV5-1 to TRBJ2-3; 11 bases agree with TRBD2. Germline assignment: CDR1 SGHRS and CDR2 YFSETQ. Unmatched junction bases numbered 10, after V lost 3 bases and J lost 4 bases. The CDR3 covers 17 residues. CDR3 residues: CASSSTVAGGLADTQYF. The CDR3 DNA follows: TGCGCCAGCAGCTCAACAGTAGCGGGGGGGCTTGCAGATACGCAGTATTTT.